The 26 T cell receptor beta chains given below trace back to one sample, sequenced in a study of cytomegalovirus exposure and HLA in healthy donors. The PCR had 60 Vbeta and 13 Jbeta primers. TCRdb's table, derived via immunoSEQ multiplex PCR, lists solely in-frame clones and lacks some. Of 55,000 to 65,000 clones listed, 85% were seen once; the top ten hold roughly 10%. Sequencing input: PBMCs. The source is a female donor in good health and CMV-seronegative.

In DNA form, the CDR3 reads TGCGCCAGCAGTCAATCCCCCGGGAGGGAGGGTAATGAAAAACTGTTTTTT. It yields the protein CASSQSPGREGNEKLFF. The rearrangement links TRBV23-1 to TRBJ1-4; D is unclear. TRBV23-1 carries the ORF label, with uncertain function. This CDR3 comprises 17 residues. The ends were cut back, 0 bases at V and 4 bases at J, with 15 bases in the middle.

V is TRBV2 and J is TRBJ2-4, with 13 bases lining up with TRBD2. CDR3 size: 16 residues. CDR1 is SNHLY and CDR2 is FYNNEI in the germline V gene. With V trimmed by 6 bases and J by 1 base, 3 bases remained unmatched. This chain's CDR3 is CASSLLAGGAKNIQYF. Here the CDR3 DNA reads TGTGCCAGCAGCCTACTAGCGGGGGGGGCCAAAAACATTCAGTACTTC.

This chain joins TRBV19 and TRBJ1-1; possible D gene TRBD1, 5 bases. Trimming pared 7 bases from V and 0 bases from J, leaving 18 bases between. CDR3 size: 16 residues. Germline V gene lookup returns CDR1 LNHDA and CDR2 SQIVND (reference sequence). In nucleotides, the CDR3 is TGTGCCAGTACTAAGGCCAGGGCCCCAATGAACACTGAAGCTTTCTTT. Its translation is CASTKARAPMNTEAFF.

The V gene is TRBV6-6, the J gene TRBJ2-4, with D unclear. CDR3 length: 16 residues. Trimming cost V 4 bases and J 0 bases, with 13 bases left between them. In germline, CDR1 is MNHNY, CDR2 SVGAGI (reference sequence). The CDR3 DNA follows: TGTGCCAGCAGTTTATCAATCTTACTAGCCAAAAACATTCAGTACTTC. It encodes CASSLSILLAKNIQYF.

The chain combines TRBV14 with TRBJ1-2, with D perhaps TRBD1 (6 bases). V shed 4 bases and J shed 2 bases, with 17 bases lying between them. CDR1 is SGHDN, CDR2 FVKESK, per germline. This CDR3 has 16 residues. CDR3 sequence: CASSLRGIQGNYGYTF. CDR3 sequence (DNA): TGTGCCAGCAGCCTAAGAGGTATACAGGGAAACTATGGCTACACCTTC.

The chain joins TRBV28 to TRBJ2-1; TRBD2 matches 7 bases. The CDR3 has 16 residues. The V gene end was trimmed by 4 bases and the J gene end by 4 bases; junction bases not matched to a gene: 10. Per germline, CDR1 MDHEN and CDR2 SYDVKM. This CDR3 reads CASSSGGSNPYNEQFF. In DNA, the CDR3 is TGTGCCAGCAGTTCAGGCGGGAGTAACCCTTACAATGAGCAGTTCTTC.

This clone occurred a few times. The V gene is TRBV5-6, the J gene TRBJ2-7; 10 bases line up with TRBD1. The CDR3 has 15 residues. The trim removed 3 bases at V and 5 bases at J, leaving 8 bases unmatched. Per the germline V gene, CDR1 is SGHDT and CDR2 is YYEEEE. Written as DNA, the CDR3 is TGTGCCAGCAGCTCTTCGCGGGACAGGGGCAACGAGCAGTACTTC. Protein sequence: CASSSSRDRGNEQYF.

The V call is TRBV28, the J call TRBJ1-5, with D perhaps TRBD1 (6 bases). This CDR3 is 12 amino acids long. Germline V gives CDR1 MDHEN, CDR2 SYDVKM. V gave up 5 bases and J gave up 10 bases, with 12 bases separating them. CDR3 nucleotides: TGTGCCAGCAGTCTAACAGGGAATCCCCAGCATTTT. This gives the protein CASSLTGNPQHF.

J is TRBJ1-2 and V is TRBV10-2; tentative D call: TRBD1 (6 bases). Germline V CDR1 and CDR2: WSHSY, SAAADI. The ends were cut back, 2 bases at V and 0 bases at J, with 13 bases in the middle. The CDR3 loop spans 16 amino acids. CDR3 protein: CASSEGQRGANYGYTF. CDR3 nucleotides: TGCGCCAGCAGTGAGGGACAGCGGGGGGCTAACTATGGCTACACCTTC.

This chain joins TRBV7-9 and TRBJ2-7; 8 nucleotides match TRBD1. V lost 7 bases to trimming and J lost 3 bases; unmatched junction nucleotides: 8. This CDR3 contains 14 residues. CDR1 and CDR2 (germline): SEHNR, FQNEAQ (reference sequence). This CDR3 is CASTTRGTGYEQYF. The CDR3 nucleotides are TGTGCCAGCACCACACGAGGGACAGGCTACGAGCAGTACTTC.

The rearrangement uses TRBV6-1 and TRBJ2-1; D perhaps matches TRBD2 (5 bases). The length of the CDR3 is 14 residues. The V end was cut by 6 bases, the J end by 5 bases, with 14 bases between. The germline gives CDR1 MNHNS, CDR2 SASEGT. The chain's CDR3 is CASSPNYGDNEQFF. CDR3 nucleotides: TGTGCCAGCAGCCCCAACTACGGGGACAATGAGCAGTTCTTC.

This sequence joins TRBV18 and TRBJ1-4; tentative D call: TRBD1 (6 bases). V lost 1 base and J lost 8, with 14 bases in between. This CDR3 has 15 residues. The V gene's germline CDR1 is KGHSH and CDR2 LQKENI. CDR3 region: CASSPLGGAGEKLFF. The CDR3 DNA reads TGTGCCAGCTCACCACTTGGGGGGGCAGGCGAAAAACTGTTTTTT. Full variable domain (missing parts from reference TRBV18 and TRBJ1-4): NAGVMQNPRHLVRRRGQEARLRCSPMKGHSHVYWYRQLPEEGLKFMVYLQKENIIDESGMPKERFSAEFPKEGPSILRIQQVVRGDSAAYFCASSPLGGAGEKLFFGSGTQLSVL.

The CDR3 sequence: CASSLSPVPYQPQHF. For the CDR3, the DNA is TGTGCCAGCAGTTTGTCTCCGGTTCCTTATCAGCCCCAGCATTTT. The chain combines TRBV28 with TRBJ1-5; D unresolved. The CDR3 has 15 residues. The germline gives CDR1 MDHEN, CDR2 SYDVKM. With 3 bases removed from V and 5 bases from J, the gap between germline ends came to 14 bases.

J is TRBJ1-2 and V is TRBV5-1; TRBD1 matches at 7 bases. The germline V gene has CDR1 SGHRS and CDR2 YFSETQ. J lost 6 bases, V lost 4 bases, and 6 bases had no gene match. This CDR3 is built from 13 residues. CDR3 in DNA: TGCGCCAGCAGCACCGGACAGGAGGATGGCTACACCTTC. Translating it yields CASSTGQEDGYTF.

The chain recombines TRBV6-5 with TRBJ1-1; D perhaps matches TRBD1 (6 bases). Per germline, CDR1 MNHEY and CDR2 SVGAGI. This CDR3 contains 15 residues. V was clipped by 6 bases and J by 5 bases, with 19 bases between them. As DNA, the CDR3 is TGTGCCAGCAGACCCGACAGGTCTCCAGGTACTGAAGCTTTCTTT. It is translated as CASRPDRSPGTEAFF.

Regarding this clone: In the same sample, other DNA sequences code for this CDR3. The J gene is TRBJ2-7, the V gene TRBV27, with 11 bases identical to TRBD2. Germline V CDR1 and CDR2: MNHEY, SMNVEV (reference sequence). Germline trimming cut 5 bases from V and 4 bases from J; bases unmatched to any gene: 7. This CDR3 is built from 15 residues. This CDR3 is CASSPGLAGVYEQYF. As DNA, the CDR3 is TGTGCCAGCAGTCCAGGACTAGCGGGTGTTTACGAGCAGTACTTC.

The rearrangement joins TRBV27 to TRBJ2-3, with D possibly TRBD1 on 6 matching bases. V shed 3 bases and J shed 3 bases, with 19 bases lying between them. Germline V lookup: CDR1 MNHEY, CDR2 SMNVEV (reference sequence). CDR3 length: 17 amino acids. The CDR3, as DNA: TGTGCCAGCAGTTTCCTCCGCCAGGGGCGAGGGACAGATACGCAGTATTTT. Translation: CASSFLRQGRGTDTQYF.

The chain employs TRBV28 and TRBJ2-7, with D possibly matching TRBD1 (6 bases). The CDR3 runs 13 residues. Germline V lookup: CDR1 MDHEN, CDR2 SYDVKM. V lost 6 bases and J 2 bases, leaving 11 bases between the germline ends. In DNA, the CDR3 is TGTGCCAGCAGGTTGGCAGGGGCCTACGAGCAGTACTTC. Translated: CASRLAGAYEQYF.

A word on this clone: The same CDR3 arises from other DNA sequences in this sample as well. This chain joins TRBV5-4 and TRBJ2-5, with 7 bases aligning to TRBD1. With V trimmed by 4 bases and J by 2 bases, 2 bases remained unmatched. Germline CDR1 reads SGHNT; CDR2 reads YYREEE (reference sequence). The length of the CDR3 is 13 residues. The CDR3 sequence is CASSRDSQETQYF. In DNA, the CDR3 is TGTGCCAGCAGCCGGGACAGTCAAGAGACCCAGTACTTC. The complete variable domain, with remaining parts taken from reference TRBV5-4 and TRBJ2-5, reads ETGVTQSPTHLIKTRGQQVTLRCSSQSGHNTVSWYQQALGQGPQFIFQYYREEENGRGNFPPRFSGLQFPNYSSELNVNALELDDSALYLCASSRDSQETQYFGPGTRLLVL.

The chain has TRBV9 and TRBJ2-5, with D maybe TRBD2 (5 bases). This CDR3 spans 14 amino acids. Trimming removed 0 bases at V and 5 bases at J, with 11 bases between. The germline V gene has CDR1 SGDLS and CDR2 YYNGEE. CDR3 protein: CASSVAGTSETQYF. DNA for the CDR3: TGTGCCAGCAGCGTAGCGGGAACATCGGAGACCCAGTACTTC.

This clone appeared a single time. The chain couples TRBV6-6 to TRBJ2-7; TRBD2 matches 8 bases. After removal of 7 bases from V and 2 bases from J, the junction contained 13 bases not matched to a gene. This CDR3 is built from 16 residues. CDR1 and CDR2 from the germline V gene are MNHNY and SVGAGI (reference sequence). The CDR3 nucleotides read TGTGCCAGCACCCACCCCTCCGGGGGGGCCCCCTACGAGCAGTACTTC. Residues: CASTHPSGGAPYEQYF.

This rearrangement joins TRBV13 to TRBJ2-7, with 8 bases that match TRBD1. There are 15 residues in the CDR3. J was trimmed by 7 bases and V by 1 base; bases with no gene match: 9. Germline V lookup: CDR1 PRHDT, CDR2 FYEKMQ (reference sequence). CDR3 amino acids: CASSLVRTGNVEQYF. DNA of the CDR3: TGTGCCAGCAGCTTAGTCCGGACAGGGAATGTTGAGCAGTACTTC. Together with reference TRBV13 and TRBJ2-7, the CDR3 gives the full variable domain: AAGVIQSPRHLIKEKRETATLKCYPIPRHDTVYWYQQGPGQDPQFLISFYEKMQSDKGSIPDRFSAQQFSDYHSELNMSSLELGDSALYFCASSLVRTGNVEQYFGPGTRLTVT.

The gene calls are TRBV19 and TRBJ2-3; 8 nucleotides line up with TRBD2. The germline CDR1 and CDR2 sequences are LNHDA and SQIVND (reference sequence). This CDR3 comprises 11 residues. The CDR3 is CASGDRDTQYF. The CDR3, as DNA: TGTGCTAGCGGGGATAGAGATACGCAGTATTTT.

This chain connects TRBV25-1 to TRBJ2-5; TRBD1 matches at 8 bases. There are 12 residues in the CDR3. Germline V gene lookup returns CDR1 MGHDK and CDR2 SYGVNS. The trim removed 4 bases at V and 7 bases at J, leaving 2 bases unmatched. The CDR3 is CASSGQGRTQYF. The CDR3 DNA sequence: TGTGCCAGCAGTGGACAGGGGCGGACCCAGTACTTC. Full variable domain (rest looked up from reference TRBV25-1 and TRBJ2-5): EADIYQTPRYLVIGTGKKITLECSQTMGHDKMYWYQQDPGMELHLIHYSYGVNSTEKGDLSSESTVSRIRTEHFPLTLESARPSHTSQYLCASSGQGRTQYFGPGTRLLVL.

This rearrangement joins TRBV9 to TRBJ1-3; D is unresolved. The CDR3 has 13 amino acids. Trimming took off 0 bases at V and 4 bases at J, with 5 bases between the two ends. Germline V CDR1 and CDR2: SGDLS, YYNGEE. CDR3 region: CASSVDYGNTIYF. As DNA, the CDR3 is TGTGCCAGCAGCGTAGACTACGGAAACACCATATATTTT.

J is TRBJ1-3 and V is TRBV13; the D is unclear. CDR1 is PRHDT and CDR2 is FYEKMQ in the germline V gene (reference sequence). The CDR3 covers 14 residues. The V end was cut by 5 bases, the J end by 0 bases, with 8 bases between. CDR3 nucleotide sequence: TGTGCCAGCAGCCTTGTGTACTCTGGAAACACCATATATTTT. The encoded protein is CASSLVYSGNTIYF.